This is a list of T cell receptor beta chains from one sample in a study of T cell responses to AZD1222 COVID-19 vaccine. Profiled with immunoSEQ multiplex PCR; TCRdb holds only in-frame clones, not every one. The table shows 85,000 to 100,000 clones, with approximately 90% occurring only once. The sample was peripheral blood, taken on day 0 of AZD1222 vaccination. These receptor sequences come from an adult in good health. The CDR3 runs from the conserved cysteine through the conserved F or W. The D gene is left open where the match is weak. The size field is filled for only some rows; it gives once, few, many or a size class.

TRBV12-5,TRBJ2-2,-,13,once,TGTGCTAGTGGTTTGGTACCCACCGGGGAGCTGTTTTTT,CASGLVPTGELFF
TRBV27,TRBJ1-2,-,13,-,TGTGCCAGCAGTTTGGAACAGGGAGGCGGCTACACCTTC,CASSLEQGGGYTF
TRBV30,TRBJ1-5,-,13,-,TGTGCCTGGGGGGAGGGGGGCTTAGAGCCCCAGCATTTT,CAWGEGGLEPQHF
TRBV3-1/TRBV3-2,TRBJ2-3,-,15,-,TGTGCCAGCAGCCCCCGGGCCCCGAGGACAGATACGCAGTATTTT,CASSPRAPRTDTQYF
TRBV6-6,TRBJ2-6,TRBD1,16,-,TGTGCCAGCAGGACAGGGGGCGCAGCTGGGGCCAACGTCCTGACTTTC,CASRTGGAAGANVLTF
TRBV19,TRBJ1-1,-,15,few,TGTGCCAGTAGTGCCCGGGACAACCCTAACACTGAAGCTTTCTTT,CASSARDNPNTEAFF
TRBV18,TRBJ1-4,-,14,few,TGTGCCAGCTCGCTTGGAGGGACTAATGAAAAACTGTTTTTT,CASSLGGTNEKLFF
TRBV12-2,TRBJ1-4,-,16,once,TGTGCAAGTCGCTTTCATCAGGACGGACCTAATGAAAAACTGTTTTTT,CASRFHQDGPNEKLFF
TRBV5-4,TRBJ2-7,TRBD2,14,-,TGTGCCAGCAGCACTAGCGGGGGCGTATACGAGCAGTACTTC,CASSTSGGVYEQYF
TRBV18,TRBJ1-2,TRBD1,14,-,TGTGCCAGCTCACCGGGACAGGGAGATTATGGCTACACCTTC,CASSPGQGDYGYTF
TRBV5-1,TRBJ2-3,-,14,-,TGCGCCAGCAGCTTGGTGCCAGGGTCGGATACGCAGTATTTT,CASSLVPGSDTQYF
TRBV18,TRBJ1-1,-,14,-,TGTGCCAGCTCACCACTTAGCGCGAACACTGAAGCTTTCTTT,CASSPLSANTEAFF
TRBV6-1,TRBJ1-1,-,10,-,TGTGCCAGCAGTGAAACTGAAGCTTTCTTT,CASSETEAFF
TRBV7-3,TRBJ1-1,-,14,-,TGTGCCAGCAGCCCCTCGCCGGGGTCCACTGAAGCTTTCTTT,CASSPSPGSTEAFF
TRBV19,TRBJ2-7,TRBD1,16,once,TGTGCCAGTAGTATAGGGGCTGGGACAGCCTCCTACGAGCAGTACTTC,CASSIGAGTASYEQYF
TRBV19,TRBJ2-5,TRBD2,18,-,TGTGCCAGTAGTCGTCCGACTAGCGGGGGGGAGTACCAAGAGACCCAGTACTTC,CASSRPTSGGEYQETQYF
TRBV28,TRBJ1-2,-,14,-,TGTGCCAGCAGACTACAGGTTTCTAACTATGGCTACACCTTC,CASRLQVSNYGYTF
TRBV7-8,TRBJ1-1,TRBD1,16,-,TGTGCCAGCAGCTGGGGGCGGACAGGGGTGAACACTGAAGCTTTCTTT,CASSWGRTGVNTEAFF
TRBV10-3,TRBJ2-3,TRBD1,14,-,TGTGCCATCAGTCGACAGGGGGCAACAGATACGCAGTATTTT,CAISRQGATDTQYF
TRBV5-1,TRBJ2-1,TRBD1,14,-,TGCGCCAGCAGCCGGACAGGGGGGTACAATGAGCAGTTCTTC,CASSRTGGYNEQFF
TRBV7-9,TRBJ1-1,TRBD1,15,once,TGTGCCAGCAGCGCACGAACAGGGGGCGAGACTGAAGCTTTCTTT,CASSARTGGETEAFF
TRBV11-2,TRBJ1-6,-,14,-,TGTGCCAGCAGCTTAGATCAGCAGAATTCACCCCTCCACTTT,CASSLDQQNSPLHF
TRBV11-2,TRBJ1-5,-,15,-,TGTGCCAGCAGCTTAGATTTCGGATTCAATCAGCCCCAGCATTTT,CASSLDFGFNQPQHF
TRBV28,TRBJ2-7,-,14,-,TGTGCCAGCAGTTTATTCGGGGACGGGTACGAGCAGTACTTC,CASSLFGDGYEQYF
TRBV9,TRBJ1-1,-,14,-,TGTGCCAGCAGCGCCCCGGACAGGAACACTGAAGCTTTCTTT,CASSAPDRNTEAFF
TRBV11-2,TRBJ2-7,TRBD2,18,-,TGTGCCAGCAGCTTTCCTGGGAGCGGGGGGTATCTGACCTACGAGCAGTACTTC,CASSFPGSGGYLTYEQYF
TRBV15,TRBJ2-3,-,13,once,TGTGCCACCAGCAGAGACAATGAGGATACGCAGTATTTT,CATSRDNEDTQYF
TRBV11-2,TRBJ1-3,-,14,-,TGTGCCAGCAGCTTAGACAGAAATGGAAACACCATATATTTT,CASSLDRNGNTIYF
TRBV7-9,TRBJ2-3,-,17,-,TGTGCCAGCAGCTTAAAAGCCGCGGGGGCGGGGGCAGATACGCAGTATTTT,CASSLKAAGAGADTQYF
TRBV5-8,TRBJ2-1,-,14,once,TGTGCCAGCAGCTTGGACTTCTCCTACAATGAGCAGTTCTTC,CASSLDFSYNEQFF
TRBV2,TRBJ1-6,-,16,-,TGTGCCAGCAGTTCACAAGGACAGCAGGGCGGGTCACCCCTCCACTTT,CASSSQGQQGGSPLHF
TRBV18,TRBJ1-6,TRBD1,17,-,TGTGCCAGCTCACCCACCTTGACAGGGGGCTTCAATTCACCCCTCCACTTT,CASSPTLTGGFNSPLHF
TRBV4-2,TRBJ2-2,TRBD1,15,-,TGTGCCAGCAGCCAAGAAGCGACAGGGTCCGGGGAGCTGTTTTTT,CASSQEATGSGELFF